Following are 7 T cell receptor beta chains from one sample sequenced in a study of cytomegalovirus exposure and HLA in healthy donors. The primer mix had 60 Vbeta and 13 Jbeta primers. Data came from immunoSEQ multiplex PCR; TCRdb stores just in-frame clones and leaves some out. The sample has some 160,000 clones, approximately 80% seen once. The material sequenced was PBMCs. The receptor set was obtained from a woman in her thirties or forties in good health and CMV-seropositive.

The V gene is TRBV18, the J gene TRBJ2-2, with D unresolved. Germline CDR1 is KGHSH and CDR2 is LQKENI. Trimming took 3 bases from V and 3 from J, leaving 8 bases between them. The CDR3 extends over 14 amino acids. CDR3 loop: CASSPRRDTGELFF. CDR3 in DNA: TGTGCCAGCTCACCGCGTAGAGACACCGGGGAGCTGTTTTTT.

Concerning this clone itself: Different DNA sequences within this sample yield the same CDR3. The chain links TRBV5-1 to TRBJ1-1; the D gene is possibly TRBD1 (5 bases). Germline loops: CDR1 SGHRS, CDR2 YFSETQ. V lost 0 bases and J 6 bases, leaving 15 bases between the germline ends. The CDR3 contains 15 residues. CDR3 region: CASSLDGRVGAEAFF. DNA of the CDR3: TGCGCCAGCAGCTTGGATGGCAGGGTAGGTGCTGAAGCTTTCTTT.

A few counts support this clone. The chain employs TRBV29-1 and TRBJ1-5, with 9 bases fitting TRBD1. This CDR3 comprises 14 residues. With 6 bases clipped from V and 5 bases from J, the junction kept 8 bases outside the gene matches. The germline gives CDR1 SQVTM, CDR2 ANQGSEA. DNA of the CDR3: TGCAGCGTGAACAGGGGGCCGTCAGATCAGCCCCAGCATTTT. Amino acid sequence: CSVNRGPSDQPQHF.

The genes are TRBV4-1 and TRBJ2-1; a possible D gene is TRBD2 (6 bases). CDR3 length equals 14 residues. V lost 7 bases and J 5 bases, leaving 15 bases between the germline ends. Germline CDR1 and CDR2: MGHRA and YSYEKL. CDR3 nucleotides: TGCGCCAGCAAATCGATAGCGGAACACAATGAGCAGTTCTTC. Its protein product is CASKSIAEHNEQFF.

This chain links TRBV7-9 with TRBJ2-5; D may be TRBD2 (5 bases). Germline V gene data show CDR1 as SEHNR and CDR2 as FQNEAQ (reference sequence). The CDR3 has 13 amino acids. Trimming took off 8 bases at V and 0 bases at J, with 10 bases between the two ends. The CDR3 DNA sequence: TGTGCCAGCGAACCGGGGTACCAAGAGACCCAGTACTTC. Translated: CASEPGYQETQYF.

The chain has TRBV6-1 and TRBJ1-2; 10 bases are a match to TRBD1. The CDR3 is 15 residues long. Germline assignment: CDR1 MNHNS and CDR2 SASEGT. With 8 bases clipped from V and 8 bases from J, the junction kept 14 bases outside the gene matches. Here the CDR3 reads CASALGQGGREGYTF. The CDR3 DNA sequence: TGTGCCAGCGCCTTAGGACAGGGGGGCAGGGAGGGCTACACCTTC.

The count of this clone is one. J is TRBJ2-2 and V is TRBV28; D is unclear. This CDR3 comprises 16 residues. The V gene's germline CDR1 is MDHEN and CDR2 SYDVKM. Trimming took 2 bases from V and 4 from J, leaving 14 bases between them. In DNA form, the CDR3 reads TGTGCCAGCAGTTTACCCCAGCCTCGAGGCACCGGGGAGCTGTTTTTT. Translating gives CASSLPQPRGTGELFF.